The next 30 T cell receptor beta chains were all read from a single sample in a study of cytomegalovirus exposure and HLA in healthy donors. Only in-frame clones appear in the TCRdb table, and some are missing; sequencing was by immunoSEQ multiplex PCR. The sample shows 220,000 or so clones, approximately 88% of them seen only once. Sequences were obtained from PBMCs. The receptors were sampled from a woman aged 25 to 39 in good health and CMV-seropositive.

This chain links TRBV7-8 with TRBJ2-7, with D unresolved. There are 14 residues in the CDR3. The V end lost 5 bases, the J end lost 1 base, and 12 bases lay between the germline ends. The germline V gene encodes CDR1 SGHVS and CDR2 FQNEAQ. CDR3 sequence reads: CASSPPTWSYEQYF. DNA of the CDR3: TGTGCCAGCAGCCCCCCCACTTGGTCCTACGAGCAGTACTTC.

The rearrangement joins TRBV10-1 to TRBJ2-7, with D perhaps TRBD1 (6 bases). From germline, CDR1 is WNHNN and CDR2 SYGVQD (reference sequence). This CDR3 has 13 residues. The V end was cut by 6 bases, the J end by 6 bases, with 15 bases between. CDR3 loop: CASSDRYSGEQYF. The CDR3 coding sequence is TGCGCCAGCAGCGACAGGTATTCCGGCGAGCAGTACTTC.

The gene calls are TRBV15 and TRBJ2-6; 8 positions match TRBD1. Germline V gene sequence: CDR1 LNHNV, CDR2 YYDKDF (reference sequence). Germline trimming cut 4 bases from V and 3 bases from J; bases unmatched to any gene: 2. The CDR3 sequence is 15 residues long. The DNA for the CDR3 is TGTGCCACCAGCATGGGGACAGGTGGGGCCAACGTCCTGACTTTC. Amino acid sequence: CATSMGTGGANVLTF.

The J gene is TRBJ2-7, the V gene TRBV9; TRBD2 matches 15 bases. Trimming cost V 3 bases and J 4 bases; bases outside gene matches: 8. Looked up from germline, CDR1 is SGDLS and CDR2 is YYNGEE. The CDR3 runs 17 residues. For the CDR3, the DNA is TGTGCCAGCAGCGCCGGACTAGCGGGAGGGCCGTTATACGAGCAGTACTTC. It codes for CASSAGLAGGPLYEQYF.

The chain combines TRBV5-6 with TRBJ1-2; D is uncertain. Germline V gene sequence: CDR1 SGHDT, CDR2 YYEEEE. The V end was cut by 4 bases, the J end by 1 base, with 11 bases between. The CDR3 length is 14 residues. The CDR3 DNA sequence: TGTGCCAGCAGCCGGGATACGGGTAACTATGGCTACACCTTC. It yields the protein CASSRDTGNYGYTF. The variable domain in full, completed from reference TRBV5-6 and TRBJ1-2, reads DAGVTQSPTHLIKTRGQQVTLRCSPKSGHDTVSWYQQALGQGPQFIFQYYEEEERQRGNFPDRFSGHQFPNYSSELNVNALLLGDSALYLCASSRDTGNYGYTFGSGTRLTVV.

In its sample, this clone was seen a few times. The genes are TRBV11-2 and TRBJ1-2; D is uncertain. Trimming cost V 5 bases and J 4 bases, with 8 bases left between them. The germline gives CDR1 SGHAT, CDR2 FQNNGV. The CDR3 runs to 12 residues. The CDR3 sequence: CASSDTVYGYTF. CDR3 in DNA: TGTGCCAGCAGCGATACAGTCTATGGCTACACCTTC.

CDR3 region: CASSSRDGTDEQYF. CDR3 nucleotide sequence: TGTGCCAGCAGCTCGAGGGACGGGACAGACGAGCAGTACTTC. The chain carries TRBV5-4 and TRBJ2-7, with 7 bases identical to TRBD1. CDR1 is SGHNT and CDR2 is YYREEE in the germline V gene (reference sequence). This CDR3 is built from 14 residues. After removal of 3 bases from V and 5 bases from J, the junction contained 8 bases not matched to a gene.

V gene TRBV29-1 combines with J gene TRBJ2-7; D is perhaps TRBD1 (6 bases). The CDR3 extends over 15 amino acids. Germline V gene data show CDR1 as SQVTM and CDR2 as ANQGSEA. Between the trimmed V and J ends, which lost 4 bases and 0 bases, there was a span of 16 bases. The DNA of the CDR3 is TGCAGCGTTGTCTACACCGAGGGGGTCTCCTACGAGCAGTACTTC. Encoded protein: CSVVYTEGVSYEQYF.

V is TRBV13 and J is TRBJ1-1; 7 nucleotides agree with TRBD1. The CDR3 runs to 17 residues. Germline V gene lookup returns CDR1 PRHDT and CDR2 FYEKMQ (reference sequence). Trimming at V came to 7 bases and at J to 0 bases, leaving 14 bases not matched to a gene. CDR3 region: CASTDFPGQRVNTEAFF. The CDR3 DNA sequence: TGTGCCAGCACCGACTTTCCGGGACAGAGGGTGAACACTGAAGCTTTCTTT.

This clone has only one observation. The chain recombines TRBV4-2 with TRBJ2-3; possibly TRBD2 for D (5 bases). Germline CDR1 is LGHNA and CDR2 is YNFKEQ. The CDR3 is made up of 16 amino acids. With 4 bases removed from V and 2 bases from J, the gap between germline ends came to 16 bases. The CDR3 DNA reads TGTGCCAGCAGCCCCGGACTCCCTATGGCCACAGATACGCAGTATTTT. Protein: CASSPGLPMATDTQYF.

This chain links TRBV5-1 with TRBJ2-5; D might be TRBD1 (5 bases). In germline, CDR1 is SGHRS, CDR2 YFSETQ. V lost 8 bases and J lost 4, with 15 bases in between. CDR3 length: 13 residues. CDR3 sequence reads: CASVQGIGETQYF. CDR3 nucleotides: TGCGCCAGTGTCCAGGGTATAGGAGAGACCCAGTACTTC.

The V call is TRBV15, the J call TRBJ2-7; D possibly corresponds to TRBD2 (6 bases). There are 16 residues in the CDR3. Germline loops: CDR1 LNHNV, CDR2 YYDKDF (reference sequence). The germline V and J ends were trimmed by 1 base and 3 bases, with 16 bases remaining between them. The CDR3 spells CATSRAVGRSDYEQYF. The CDR3 DNA reads as TGTGCCACCAGCAGAGCCGTGGGGAGGTCGGACTACGAGCAGTACTTC.

This clone was observed a few times. This rearrangement joins TRBV30 to TRBJ2-7; TRBD1 agrees at 7 bases. This CDR3 is 12 amino acids long. V lost 1 base, J lost 6 bases, and 3 bases stayed unmatched. Germline loops: CDR1 GTSNPN, CDR2 SVGIG (reference sequence). CDR3 residues: CAWSDYRGEQYF. CDR3 sequence (DNA): TGTGCCTGGAGTGACTACAGGGGCGAGCAGTACTTC.

The chain uses TRBV18 and TRBJ1-4, with D possibly being TRBD1 (5 bases). V was shortened by 0 bases and J by 3 bases, with 11 bases between the two germline ends. Germline CDR1 reads KGHSH; CDR2 reads LQKENI. There are 16 residues in the CDR3. CDR3 sequence (DNA): TGTGCCAGCTCACCACCGGCAGGGCGGTCTAATGAAAAACTGTTTTTT. Its translation is CASSPPAGRSNEKLFF.

The chain links TRBV6-1 to TRBJ1-5; D uncertain. Germline loops: CDR1 MNHNS, CDR2 SASEGT. Trimming cost V 4 bases and J 7 bases, with 17 bases left between them. The CDR3 sequence is 15 residues long. This chain's CDR3 is CASSGEDGMSQPQHF. The CDR3, as DNA: TGTGCCAGCAGTGGGGAGGACGGGATGAGCCAGCCCCAGCATTTT.

This clone was seen only once. V usage is TRBV30 and J usage is TRBJ1-2; D possibly corresponds to TRBD1 (5 bases). The CDR3 totals 14 residues. Germline-derived CDR1 and CDR2 are GTSNPN and SVGIG (reference sequence). V was pared by 3 bases and J by 1 base, with 12 bases between. The DNA for the CDR3 is TGTGCCTGGAGGGGGGGGAGAGTTAACTATGGCTACACCTTC. Protein: CAWRGGRVNYGYTF.

The chain uses TRBV5-1 and TRBJ2-7; TRBD2 might be the D (6 bases). This CDR3 comprises 14 residues. From germline, CDR1 is SGHRS and CDR2 YFSETQ. Deletions cut 4 bases from V and 3 bases from J, with 14 bases between. Written as DNA, the CDR3 is TGCGCCAGCAGCGGGGGAGGTAACGGCTACGAGCAGTACTTC. Translated, it gives CASSGGGNGYEQYF.

This chain uses TRBV25-1 with TRBJ2-5; the match to TRBD1 covers 8 bases. Trimming removed 2 bases from V and 1 base from J; junction bases left unmatched: 3. There are 15 residues in the CDR3. From germline, CDR1 is MGHDK and CDR2 SYGVNS. The chain's CDR3 is CASSEGQGAQETQYF. CDR3 nucleotide sequence: TGTGCCAGCAGTGAAGGCCAGGGGGCCCAAGAGACCCAGTACTTC.

V is TRBV2 and J is TRBJ2-7; D might be TRBD2 (6 bases). The germline V and J ends were trimmed by 11 bases and 3 bases, with 23 bases remaining between them. The CDR3 sequence is 15 residues long. Germline assignment: CDR1 SNHLY and CDR2 FYNNEI. The CDR3 DNA is TGTGCCGTGCTGTGGACGCGGGGTCTTTACTACGAGCAGTACTTC. Protein: CAVLWTRGLYYEQYF. The full variable domain, its missing parts supplied by reference TRBV2 and TRBJ2-7, is EPEVTQTPSHQVTQMGQEVILRCVPISNHLYFYWYRQILGQKVEFLVSFYNNEISEKSEIFDDQFSVERPDGSNFTLKIRSTKLEDSAMYFCAVLWTRGLYYEQYFGPGTRLTVT.

The chain has TRBV6-6 and TRBJ1-3; D possibly corresponds to TRBD1 (6 bases). Looked up from germline, CDR1 is MNHNY and CDR2 is SVGAGI (reference sequence). V was trimmed by 2 bases and J by 0 bases, leaving 11 bases between them. This CDR3 has 16 amino acids. The CDR3 spells CASSYPQGPSGNTIYF. The CDR3 region has the DNA TGTGCCAGCAGTTACCCACAGGGCCCCTCTGGAAACACCATATATTTT.

V and J are TRBV27 and TRBJ2-3; D unclear. The CDR3 sequence is 15 residues long. Germline-derived CDR1 and CDR2 are MNHEY and SMNVEV (reference sequence). The germline V and J ends were trimmed by 0 bases and 0 bases, with 7 bases remaining between them. In DNA, the CDR3 is TGTGCCAGCAGTTTATCCAGAGACAGCACAGATACGCAGTATTTT. Protein product: CASSLSRDSTDTQYF.

V is TRBV2 and J is TRBJ2-1; TRBD2 agrees at 8 bases. CDR3 length: 16 amino acids. Germline V lookup: CDR1 SNHLY, CDR2 FYNNEI. The J segment lost 7 bases and the V segment lost 3 bases, leaving 11 bases of the junction unmatched. The CDR3 reads CASSDLGASGHNEQFF. CDR3 sequence (DNA): TGTGCCAGCAGTGATCTCGGGGCTAGCGGGCATAATGAGCAGTTCTTC.

The chain carries TRBV19 and TRBJ2-7; 8 bases fit TRBD2. The CDR3 sequence is 13 residues long. The V segment lost 5 bases and the J segment 7 bases; nucleotides outside the gene matches: 7. Germline V gene lookup returns CDR1 LNHDA and CDR2 SQIVND (reference sequence). CDR3 bases: TGTGCCAGTAGTCCAAGCGGGGGACGGGAGCAGTACTTC. Its protein is CASSPSGGREQYF.

The chain couples TRBV13 to TRBJ1-3; D might be TRBD1 (5 bases). V was clipped by 7 bases and J by 3 bases, with 16 bases between them. The germline V gene has CDR1 PRHDT and CDR2 FYEKMQ (reference sequence). This CDR3 has 15 amino acids. The CDR3 region has the DNA TGTGCCAGCACCCGAACGGGGCTGGGTGGAAACACCATATATTTT. Amino acid sequence: CASTRTGLGGNTIYF. The entire variable domain, with the rest obtained from reference TRBV13 and TRBJ1-3, is as follows: AAGVIQSPRHLIKEKRETATLKCYPIPRHDTVYWYQQGPGQDPQFLISFYEKMQSDKGSIPDRFSAQQFSDYHSELNMSSLELGDSALYFCASTRTGLGGNTIYFGEGSWLTVV.

The count of this clone is one. The V gene is TRBV5-6, the J gene TRBJ1-5; D remains ambiguous. The CDR3 is 13 residues long. Germline V CDR1 and CDR2: SGHDT, YYEEEE. Trimming took off 4 bases at V and 11 bases at J, with 16 bases between the two ends. The CDR3 DNA sequence: TGTGCCAGCAGCCTGAGGACCGGCCTGGCCCAGCATTTT. It encodes CASSLRTGLAQHF.

A single count supports this clone. The chain is built from TRBV5-1 and TRBJ2-7; 13 nucleotides agree with TRBD2. CDR3 length: 15 residues. The V gene's germline CDR1 is SGHRS and CDR2 YFSETQ. Germline trimming cut 5 bases from V and 2 bases from J; bases unmatched to any gene: 4. CDR3 region: CASSRTSGSPYEQYF. In nucleotides, the CDR3 is TGCGCCAGCAGTCGGACTAGCGGGAGCCCCTACGAGCAGTACTTC.

This chain links TRBV6-5 with TRBJ1-2; TRBD1 matches 9 bases. Germline assignment: CDR1 MNHEY and CDR2 SVGAGI. V gave up 7 bases and J gave up 4 bases; unmatched junction bases: 10. The CDR3 runs 15 residues. The CDR3 here is CASTADRGPTYGYTF. Written as DNA, the CDR3 is TGTGCCAGCACCGCGGACAGGGGTCCTACCTATGGCTACACCTTC.

The chain recombines TRBV6-1 with TRBJ1-1; D is possibly TRBD1 (5 bases). The ends were cut back, 3 bases at V and 6 bases at J, with 20 bases in the middle. Germline V gene lookup returns CDR1 MNHNS and CDR2 SASEGT. CDR3 length equals 16 residues. CDR3 nucleotides: TGTGCCAGCAGTGACCGACCTACCCGAGGGGATGCTGAAGCTTTCTTT. It translates to CASSDRPTRGDAEAFF.

This clone was counted a few times. The V and J genes are TRBV19 and TRBJ1-3; unclear D gene. The germline V gene has CDR1 LNHDA and CDR2 SQIVND (reference sequence). The CDR3 spans 14 residues. V gave up 4 bases and J gave up 1 base, with 8 bases separating them. The CDR3 sequence is CASSTGSSGNTIYF. The CDR3 bases are TGTGCCAGTAGTACGGGCTCATCTGGAAACACCATATATTTT.

The chain's CDR3 is CASSARDPTQFF. The CDR3 DNA reads as TGTGCCAGCAGCGCCAGGGACCCCACGCAGTTCTTC. The gene calls are TRBV9 and TRBJ2-1; D is perhaps TRBD1 or TRBD2 (5 bases each). V shed 3 bases and J shed 12 bases, with 13 bases lying between them. CDR3 length equals 12 residues. Germline lookup yields CDR1 SGDLS and CDR2 YYNGEE.